These 9 T cell receptor beta chains were all obtained from the same sample, sequenced in a study of OX40 agonist ivuxolimab in advanced cancers. Here immunoSEQ multiplex PCR was the method, and the copy in TCRdb shows in-frame clones only, minus some. The repertoire includes under 40,000 clones, roughly 84% of them detected once, and approximately 1.8% sits in the top ten. The sample was CD4+ or CD8+ T cells sorted from blood, taken in a trial of the OX40 agonist ivuxolimab. These receptors originate from an adult with an advanced solid tumor such as melanoma, head and neck, liver or kidney cancer.

The CDR3 here is CASSLSPGPSNQPQHF. As DNA, the CDR3 is TGCGCCAGCAGCTTGTCTCCCGGGCCCAGCAATCAGCCCCAGCATTTT. This chain uses TRBV5-1 with TRBJ1-5; D remains unclear. Between the trimmed V and J ends, which lost 1 base and 1 base, there was a span of 12 bases. The CDR3 consists of 16 residues. Germline values: CDR1 SGHRS, CDR2 YFSETQ.

The chain uses TRBV6-6 and TRBJ2-3, with D tentatively TRBD2 (5 bases). V was cut by 8 bases and J by 2 bases, with 14 bases left in between. The CDR3 covers 14 residues. Germline V gives CDR1 MNHNY, CDR2 SVGAGI (reference sequence). CDR3 amino acids: CASLPPGITDTQYF. The CDR3 bases are TGTGCCAGCCTTCCACCGGGGATCACAGATACGCAGTATTTT.

The chain couples TRBV6-1 to TRBJ2-1, with 8 bases that match TRBD1. V lost 2 bases to trimming and J lost 15 bases; unmatched junction nucleotides: 3. This CDR3 region has 11 residues. The germline V gene has CDR1 MNHNS and CDR2 SASEGT. CDR3 DNA sequence: TGTGCCAGCAGTGAATTAGGGACAGGGTTCTTC. This encodes CASSELGTGFF.

The chain combines TRBV11-2 with TRBJ1-6; D remains unclear. This CDR3 has 12 amino acids. Looked up from germline, CDR1 is SGHAT and CDR2 is FQNNGV. Trimming left V 7 bases short and J 1 base short, with 2 bases between. CDR3 residues: CASTSYNSPLHF. The CDR3 DNA follows: TGTGCCAGCACTTCCTATAATTCACCCCTCCACTTT.

The genes are TRBV29-1 and TRBJ1-3, with D perhaps matching TRBD1 (6 bases). The germline V gene has CDR1 SQVTM and CDR2 ANQGSEA. Trimming stripped 6 bases from V and 0 bases from J, with 12 bases between. The CDR3 totals 14 residues. This chain's CDR3 is CSVGDIDSGNTIYF. The DNA of the CDR3 is TGCAGCGTAGGGGACATCGACTCTGGAAACACCATATATTTT.

The table lists this clone with a few counts. The chain joins TRBV6-1 to TRBJ1-2, with D possibly TRBD1 on 5 matching bases. Germline-derived CDR1 and CDR2 are MNHNS and SASEGT. V lost 6 bases and J lost 2, with 7 bases in between. The CDR3 contains 12 residues. The CDR3 region has the DNA TGTGCCAGCAGCCGGGACAACTATGGCTACACCTTC. Translating gives CASSRDNYGYTF.

The chain links TRBV19 to TRBJ2-7, with D perhaps assigned TRBD1 or TRBD2 (5 bases each). CDR1 LNHDA and CDR2 SQIVND come from the germline V gene (reference sequence). This CDR3 has 14 residues. V lost 3 bases and J 5 bases, leaving 14 bases between the germline ends. The CDR3 DNA reads TGTGCCAGTAGTATTTCCCCTAGCAGGGACGAGCAGTACTTC. This sequence encodes CASSISPSRDEQYF.

This sequence joins TRBV2 and TRBJ1-6, with 7 bases that match TRBD1. Germline CDR1 and CDR2: SNHLY and FYNNEI. V trimming: 0 bases; J trimming: 9 bases; junction bases outside the gene matches: 5. CDR3 size: 15 residues. The CDR3 DNA is TGTGCCAGCAGTGAAGCGACAGGGTCGGCTTCACCCCTCCACTTT. Its protein is CASSEATGSASPLHF.

The count of this clone is one. The chain couples TRBV14 to TRBJ2-7; D is undetermined. Per the germline V gene, CDR1 is SGHDN and CDR2 is FVKESK. The CDR3 has 14 amino acids. V lost 2 bases and J 0 bases, leaving 8 bases between the germline ends. CDR3 sequence (DNA): TGTGCCAGCAGCCAATTTACTGACTCCTACGAGCAGTACTTC. Translating it yields CASSQFTDSYEQYF.